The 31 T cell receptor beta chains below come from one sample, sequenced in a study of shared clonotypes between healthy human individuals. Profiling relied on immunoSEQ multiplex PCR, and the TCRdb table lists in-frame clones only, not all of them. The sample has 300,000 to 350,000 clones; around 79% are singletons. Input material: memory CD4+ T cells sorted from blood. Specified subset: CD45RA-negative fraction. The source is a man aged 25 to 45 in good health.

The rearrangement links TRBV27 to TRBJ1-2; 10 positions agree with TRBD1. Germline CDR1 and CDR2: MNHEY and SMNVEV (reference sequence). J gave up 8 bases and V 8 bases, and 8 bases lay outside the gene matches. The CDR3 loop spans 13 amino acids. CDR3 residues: CASSTGGSGGYTF. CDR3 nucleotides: TGTGCCAGCTCGACAGGGGGCAGCGGGGGCTACACCTTC.

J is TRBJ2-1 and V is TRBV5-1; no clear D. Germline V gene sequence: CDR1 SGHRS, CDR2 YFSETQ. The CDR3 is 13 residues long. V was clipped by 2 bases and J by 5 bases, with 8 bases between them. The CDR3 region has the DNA TGCGCCAGCAGCTTCGGCAGAAACAATGAGCAGTTCTTC. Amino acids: CASSFGRNNEQFF.

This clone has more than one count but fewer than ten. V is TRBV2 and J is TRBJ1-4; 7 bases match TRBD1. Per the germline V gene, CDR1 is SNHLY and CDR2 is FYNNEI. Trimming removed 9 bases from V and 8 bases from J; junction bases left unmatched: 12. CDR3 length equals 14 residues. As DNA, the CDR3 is TGTGCCAGTTTAGACCGACAGGGAAGGGAAAAACTGTTTTTT. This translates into CASLDRQGREKLFF.

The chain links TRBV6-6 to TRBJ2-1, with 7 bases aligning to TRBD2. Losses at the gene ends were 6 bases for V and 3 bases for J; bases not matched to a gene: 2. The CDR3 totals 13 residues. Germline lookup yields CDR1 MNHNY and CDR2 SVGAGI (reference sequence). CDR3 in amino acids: CASSQRGYNEQFF. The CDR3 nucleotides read TGTGCCAGCAGCCAGCGGGGCTACAATGAGCAGTTCTTC.

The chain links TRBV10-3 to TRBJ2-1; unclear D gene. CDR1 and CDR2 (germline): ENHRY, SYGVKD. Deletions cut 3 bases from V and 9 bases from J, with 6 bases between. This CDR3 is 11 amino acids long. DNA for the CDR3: TGTGCCATCAGTGAAATGGGTGAGCAGTTCTTC. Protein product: CAISEMGEQFF.

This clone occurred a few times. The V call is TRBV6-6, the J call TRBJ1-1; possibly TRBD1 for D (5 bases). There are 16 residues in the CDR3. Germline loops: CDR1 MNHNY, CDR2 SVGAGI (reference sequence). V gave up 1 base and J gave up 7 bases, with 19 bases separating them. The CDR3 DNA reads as TGTGCCAGCAGTTACTATGGTTTTCAGGGTGGTGGTGAAGCTTTCTTT. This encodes CASSYYGFQGGGEAFF.

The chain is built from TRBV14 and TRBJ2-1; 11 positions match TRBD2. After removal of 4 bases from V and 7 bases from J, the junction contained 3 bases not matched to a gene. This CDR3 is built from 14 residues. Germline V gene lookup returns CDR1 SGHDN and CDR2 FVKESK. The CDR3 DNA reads TGTGCCAGCAGCCGCAGGACTAGCGGGAATGAGCAGTTCTTC. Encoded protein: CASSRRTSGNEQFF.

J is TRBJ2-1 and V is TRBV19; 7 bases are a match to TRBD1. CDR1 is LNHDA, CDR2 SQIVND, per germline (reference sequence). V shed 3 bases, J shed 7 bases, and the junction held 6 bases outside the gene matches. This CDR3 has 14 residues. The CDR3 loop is CASSIHRGRNEQFF. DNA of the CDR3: TGTGCCAGTAGTATCCACAGGGGTAGAAATGAGCAGTTCTTC.

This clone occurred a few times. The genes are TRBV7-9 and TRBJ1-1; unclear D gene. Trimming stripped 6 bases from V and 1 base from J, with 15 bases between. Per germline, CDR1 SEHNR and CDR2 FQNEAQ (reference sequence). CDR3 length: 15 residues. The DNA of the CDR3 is TGTGCCAGCAGTCGAGTCGACGGGAGGAACACTGAAGCTTTCTTT. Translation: CASSRVDGRNTEAFF.

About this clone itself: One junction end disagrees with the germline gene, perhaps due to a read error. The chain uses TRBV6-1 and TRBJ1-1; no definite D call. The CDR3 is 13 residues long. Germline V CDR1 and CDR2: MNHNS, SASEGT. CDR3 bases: TGTGCCGGCAGTGAAGCGTTTCACACTGAAGCTTTCTTT. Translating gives CAGSEAFHTEAFF.

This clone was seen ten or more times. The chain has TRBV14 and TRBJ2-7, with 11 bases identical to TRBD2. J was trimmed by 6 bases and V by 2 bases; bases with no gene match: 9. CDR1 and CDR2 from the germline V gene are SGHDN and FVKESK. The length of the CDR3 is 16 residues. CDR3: CASSQFTSGRTIEQYF. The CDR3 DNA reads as TGTGCCAGCAGCCAATTTACTAGCGGGAGAACGATCGAGCAGTACTTC.

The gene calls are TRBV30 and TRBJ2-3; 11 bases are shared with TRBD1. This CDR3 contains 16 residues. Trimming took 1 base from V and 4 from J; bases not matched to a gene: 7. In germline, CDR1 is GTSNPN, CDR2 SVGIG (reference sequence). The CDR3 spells CAWSAGQGARSDTQYF. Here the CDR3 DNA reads TGTGCCTGGAGTGCTGGACAGGGGGCGCGATCAGATACGCAGTATTTT.

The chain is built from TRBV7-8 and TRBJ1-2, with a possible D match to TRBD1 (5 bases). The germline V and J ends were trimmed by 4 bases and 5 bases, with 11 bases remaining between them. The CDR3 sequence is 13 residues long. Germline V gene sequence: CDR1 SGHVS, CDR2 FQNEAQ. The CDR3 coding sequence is TGTGCCAGCAGCTCGGACACAGAATATGGCTACACCTTC. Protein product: CASSSDTEYGYTF. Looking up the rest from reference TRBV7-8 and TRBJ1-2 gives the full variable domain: GAGVSQSPRYKVAKRGQDVALRCDPISGHVSLFWYQQALGQGPEFLTYFQNEAQLDKSGLPSDRFFAERPEGSVSTLKIQRTQQEDSAVYLCASSSDTEYGYTFGSGTRLTVV.

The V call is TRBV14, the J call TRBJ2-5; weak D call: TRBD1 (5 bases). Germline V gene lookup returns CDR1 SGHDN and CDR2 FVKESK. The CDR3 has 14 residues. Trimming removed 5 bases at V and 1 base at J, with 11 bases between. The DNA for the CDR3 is TGTGCCAGCAGCTATCGACAGCCCCAAGAGACCCAGTACTTC. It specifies CASSYRQPQETQYF.

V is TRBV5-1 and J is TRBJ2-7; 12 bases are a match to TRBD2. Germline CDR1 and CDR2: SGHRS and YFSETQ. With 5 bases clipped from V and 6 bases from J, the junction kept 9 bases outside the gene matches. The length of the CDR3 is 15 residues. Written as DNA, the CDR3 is TGCGCCAGCAGAAGGGGGACTAGCGGGTTGAGCGAGCAGTACTTC. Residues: CASRRGTSGLSEQYF.

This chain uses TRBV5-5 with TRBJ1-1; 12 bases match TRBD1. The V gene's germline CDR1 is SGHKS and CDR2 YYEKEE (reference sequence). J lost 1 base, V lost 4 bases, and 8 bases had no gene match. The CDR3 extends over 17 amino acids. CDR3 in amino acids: CASSQGTGGGTNTEAFF. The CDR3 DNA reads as TGTGCCAGCAGCCAAGGGACAGGGGGCGGTACGAACACTGAAGCTTTCTTT.

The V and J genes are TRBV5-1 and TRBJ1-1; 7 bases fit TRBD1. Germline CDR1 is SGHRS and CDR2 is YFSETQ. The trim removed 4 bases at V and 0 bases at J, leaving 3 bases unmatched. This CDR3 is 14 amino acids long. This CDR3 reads CASSQDRMNTEAFF. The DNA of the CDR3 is TGCGCCAGCAGCCAGGACAGGATGAACACTGAAGCTTTCTTT.

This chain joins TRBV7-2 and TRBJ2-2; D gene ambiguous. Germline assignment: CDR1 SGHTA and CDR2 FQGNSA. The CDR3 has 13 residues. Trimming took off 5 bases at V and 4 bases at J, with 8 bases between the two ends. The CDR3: CASSTKGTGELFF. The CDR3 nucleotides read TGTGCCAGCAGCACCAAGGGCACCGGGGAGCTGTTTTTT.

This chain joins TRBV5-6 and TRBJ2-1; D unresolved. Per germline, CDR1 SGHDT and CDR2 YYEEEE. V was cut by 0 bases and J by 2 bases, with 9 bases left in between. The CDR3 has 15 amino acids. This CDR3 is CASSLAHRTYNEQFF. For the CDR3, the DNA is TGTGCCAGCAGCTTGGCCCATCGGACCTACAATGAGCAGTTCTTC.

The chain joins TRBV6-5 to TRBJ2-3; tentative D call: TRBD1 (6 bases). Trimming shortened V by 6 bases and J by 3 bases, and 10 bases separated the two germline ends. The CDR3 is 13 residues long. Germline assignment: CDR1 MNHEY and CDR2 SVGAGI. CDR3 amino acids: CASSQGSTDTQYF. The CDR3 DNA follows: TGTGCCAGCAGCCAGGGGTCGACAGATACGCAGTATTTT.

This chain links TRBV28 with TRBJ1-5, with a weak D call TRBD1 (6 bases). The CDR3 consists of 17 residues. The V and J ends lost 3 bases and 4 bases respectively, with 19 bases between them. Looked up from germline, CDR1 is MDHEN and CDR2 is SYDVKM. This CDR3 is CASSFGTLGGPNQPQHF. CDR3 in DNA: TGTGCCAGCAGTTTCGGGACCCTAGGGGGGCCTAATCAGCCCCAGCATTTT.

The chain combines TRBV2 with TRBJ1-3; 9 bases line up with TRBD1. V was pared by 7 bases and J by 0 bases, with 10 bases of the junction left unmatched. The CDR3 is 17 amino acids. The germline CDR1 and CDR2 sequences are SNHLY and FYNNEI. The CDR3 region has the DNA TGTGCCAGCACTGCCCCAGGACAGGGGAGCTCTGGAAACACCATATATTTT. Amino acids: CASTAPGQGSSGNTIYF. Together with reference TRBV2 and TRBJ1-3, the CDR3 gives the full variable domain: EPEVTQTPSHQVTQMGQEVILRCVPISNHLYFYWYRQILGQKVEFLVSFYNNEISEKSEIFDDQFSVERPDGSNFTLKIRSTKLEDSAMYFCASTAPGQGSSGNTIYFGEGSWLTVV.

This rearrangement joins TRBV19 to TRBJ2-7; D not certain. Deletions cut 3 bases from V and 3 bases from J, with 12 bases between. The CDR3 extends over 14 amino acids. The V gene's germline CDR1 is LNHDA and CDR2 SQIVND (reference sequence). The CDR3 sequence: CASSITGSNYEQYF. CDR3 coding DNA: TGTGCCAGTAGTATTACGGGTTCCAACTACGAGCAGTACTTC.

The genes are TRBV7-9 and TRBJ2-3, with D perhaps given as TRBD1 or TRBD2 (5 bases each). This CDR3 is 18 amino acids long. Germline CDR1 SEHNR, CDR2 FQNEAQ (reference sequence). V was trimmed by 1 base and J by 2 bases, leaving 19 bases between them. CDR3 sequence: CASSLDGSGTVSTDTQYF. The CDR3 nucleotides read TGTGCCAGCAGCTTAGATGGATCGGGGACCGTTTCCACAGATACGCAGTATTTT.

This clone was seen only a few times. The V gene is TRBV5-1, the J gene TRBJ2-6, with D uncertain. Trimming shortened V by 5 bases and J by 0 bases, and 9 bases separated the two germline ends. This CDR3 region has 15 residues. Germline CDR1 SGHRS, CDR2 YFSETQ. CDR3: CASSYEISGANVLTF. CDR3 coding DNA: TGCGCCAGCAGTTATGAAATCTCTGGGGCCAACGTCCTGACTTTC.

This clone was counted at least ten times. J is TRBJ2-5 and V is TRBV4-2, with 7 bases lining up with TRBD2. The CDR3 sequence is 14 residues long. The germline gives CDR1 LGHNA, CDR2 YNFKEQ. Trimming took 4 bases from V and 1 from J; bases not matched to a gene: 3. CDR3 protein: CASSPGGTQETQYF. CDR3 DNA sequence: TGTGCCAGCAGCCCCGGGGGGACCCAAGAGACCCAGTACTTC.

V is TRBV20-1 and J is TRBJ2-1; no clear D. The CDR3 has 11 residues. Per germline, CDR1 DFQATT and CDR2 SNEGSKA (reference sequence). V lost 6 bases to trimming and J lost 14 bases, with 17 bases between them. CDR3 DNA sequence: TGCAGTGCGGTCGCAGTGCCCTGGGAGTTCTTC. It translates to CSAVAVPWEFF.

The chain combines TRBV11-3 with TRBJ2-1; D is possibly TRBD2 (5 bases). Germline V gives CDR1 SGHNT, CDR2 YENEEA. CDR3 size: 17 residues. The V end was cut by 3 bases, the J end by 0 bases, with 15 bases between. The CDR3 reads CASSFRGGQSSYNEQFF. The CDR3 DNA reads TGTGCCAGCAGCTTCCGAGGAGGCCAGAGCTCCTACAATGAGCAGTTCTTC.

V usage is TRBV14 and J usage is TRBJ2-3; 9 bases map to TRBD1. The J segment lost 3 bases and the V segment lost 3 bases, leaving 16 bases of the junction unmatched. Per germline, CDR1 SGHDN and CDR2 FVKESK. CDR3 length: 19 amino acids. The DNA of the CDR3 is TGTGCCAGCAGCCAGCGGTGGGGCCTCCGGGACAGGGAAACAGATACGCAGTATTTT. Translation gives CASSQRWGLRDRETDTQYF.

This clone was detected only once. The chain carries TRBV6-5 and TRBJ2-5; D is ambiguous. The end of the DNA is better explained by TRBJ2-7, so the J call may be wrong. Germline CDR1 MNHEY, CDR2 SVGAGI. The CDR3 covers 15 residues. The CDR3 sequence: CASRQTLGSSYEQYF. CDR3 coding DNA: TGTGCCAGCAGACAAACTCTTGGGTCCTCCTACGAGCAGTACTTC.

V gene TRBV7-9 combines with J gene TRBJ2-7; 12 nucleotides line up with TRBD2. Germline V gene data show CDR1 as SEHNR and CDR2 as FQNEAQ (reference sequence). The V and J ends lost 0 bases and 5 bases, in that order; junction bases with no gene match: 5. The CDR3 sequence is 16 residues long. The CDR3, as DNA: TGTGCCAGCAGCTTAGCAAGACTAGCGGGAGAGGACGAGCAGTACTTC. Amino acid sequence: CASSLARLAGEDEQYF.